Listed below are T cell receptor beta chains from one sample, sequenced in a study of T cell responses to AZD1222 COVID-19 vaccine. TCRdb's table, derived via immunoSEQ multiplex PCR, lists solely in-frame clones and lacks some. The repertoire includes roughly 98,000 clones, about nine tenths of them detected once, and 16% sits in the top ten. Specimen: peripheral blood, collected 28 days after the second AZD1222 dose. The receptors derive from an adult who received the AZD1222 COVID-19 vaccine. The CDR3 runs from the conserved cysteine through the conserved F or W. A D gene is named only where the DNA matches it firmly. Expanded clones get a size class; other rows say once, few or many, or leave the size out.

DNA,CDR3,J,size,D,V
TGTGCCAGCAGTGTTGAGCAAGGGGGAGCGCTCTACGAGCAGTACTTC,CASSVEQGGALYEQYF,TRBJ2-7,-,-,TRBV27
TGTGCCAGCAGCCGCCGGGAGACTCCTGGCCCCTACAATGAGCAGTTCTTC,CASSRRETPGPYNEQFF,TRBJ2-1,-,-,TRBV7-9
TGCGCCAGCAGCCAAGAAAGAAAAGTCGGACTTATATCCTACGAGCAGTACTTC,CASSQERKVGLISYEQYF,TRBJ2-7,once,-,TRBV4-1
TGTGCCAGCAGCCATGAAATAAGCTCCTACGAGCAGTACTTC,CASSHEISSYEQYF,TRBJ2-7,-,-,TRBV5-8
TGTGCCAGCAGCTCCCCCGGCGCGGGAGGCAACGAGCAGTACTTC,CASSSPGAGGNEQYF,TRBJ2-7,-,TRBD2,TRBV3-1/TRBV3-2
TGTGCCAGCAGCCTCCGGACAGGGGCCCGAGGTGAGCAGTTCTTC,CASSLRTGARGEQFF,TRBJ2-1,once,TRBD1,TRBV7-9
TGTGCCAGCAGCTTAGCCGGAGGGAACTATGGCTACACCTTC,CASSLAGGNYGYTF,TRBJ1-2,-,-,TRBV11-2
TGTGCCAGCAGCTTGAGGCCACCCCGCTCCTATAATTCACCCCTCCACTTT,CASSLRPPRSYNSPLHF,TRBJ1-6,-,-,TRBV5-6
TGTGCCAGCAGGGACAGGGCAGATACGCAGTATTTT,CASRDRADTQYF,TRBJ2-3,-,TRBD1,TRBV2
TGTGCCAGCAGTGAAGAGGCGGCCATCTATTCACCCCTCCACTTT,CASSEEAAIYSPLHF,TRBJ1-6,-,-,TRBV6-1
TGCGCCAGCAGCTTGGGACGGCCGAGCTCTGGAAACACCATATATTTT,CASSLGRPSSGNTIYF,TRBJ1-3,few,-,TRBV5-1
TGTGCCAGCAGCTTGATGACTAGAGAGACCCAGTACTTC,CASSLMTRETQYF,TRBJ2-5,-,-,TRBV5-6
TGTGCCAGCAGTCGAATGACAGGGATCTCTAACTATGGCTACACCTTC,CASSRMTGISNYGYTF,TRBJ1-2,-,TRBD1,TRBV6-6
TGTGCCATCAGTGTAGGGCTTGGAGGCCTAACAGATACGCAGTATTTT,CAISVGLGGLTDTQYF,TRBJ2-3,-,-,TRBV10-3
TGTGCCAGCAGCCAAATCCCTCCCGGGACAGGGGGTTTTGAGCAGTTCTTC,CASSQIPPGTGGFEQFF,TRBJ2-1,once,TRBD1,TRBV3-1/TRBV3-2
TGTGCCAGCAGCCCCGCCCCGCCAGTTGCACCCCTCCACTTT,CASSPAPPVAPLHF,TRBJ1-6,-,-,TRBV7-8
TGTGCCAGCAGCGAAGGAGGGTTTGAAGAAAAACTGTTTTTT,CASSEGGFEEKLFF,TRBJ1-4,-,-,TRBV6-1
TGTGCCAGCACCGGTTACAATGAGCAGTTCTTC,CASTGYNEQFF,TRBJ2-1,-,-,TRBV27
TGTGCCAGCAGCAACACACGGGGCGGCGACTATGGCTACACCTTC,CASSNTRGGDYGYTF,TRBJ1-2,-,-,TRBV4-2
TGTGCCAGTAGTCCCGGAGGTAGCACAGATACGCAGTATTTT,CASSPGGSTDTQYF,TRBJ2-3,-,-,TRBV19
TGTGCCAGCAAGACTGGAAACACCATATATTTT,CASKTGNTIYF,TRBJ1-3,-,-,TRBV28
TGTGCCAGCAGTTTACCAGGGAACACTGAAGCTTTCTTT,CASSLPGNTEAFF,TRBJ1-1,-,-,TRBV27
TGTGCCAGCAGAAGGGGACAGACCAAAGAGACCCAGTACTTC,CASRRGQTKETQYF,TRBJ2-5,-,TRBD1,TRBV28
TGTGCCAGCAGCTGGACCGTTGGGGGCCAAGAGACCCAGTACTTC,CASSWTVGGQETQYF,TRBJ2-5,-,-,TRBV7-9
TGCGCCAGCAAGATGAACACTGAAGCTTTCTTT,CASKMNTEAFF,TRBJ1-1,-,-,TRBV5-1
TGTGCCAGTACCAACAGAGGAGCACTCTCCTACGAGCAGTACTTC,CASTNRGALSYEQYF,TRBJ2-7,-,-,TRBV19
TGTGCCAGCAGCCAAGAGGGGAGGGGGTATCAGCCCCAGCATTTT,CASSQEGRGYQPQHF,TRBJ1-5,-,-,TRBV4-2
TGTGCCAGTAGTCGGGACAGGGCCTACGAGCAGTACTTC,CASSRDRAYEQYF,TRBJ2-7,-,TRBD1,TRBV19
TGTGCCAGCAGCTCCGGGACTAGCGGAACCACAGATACGCAGTATTTT,CASSSGTSGTTDTQYF,TRBJ2-3,-,TRBD2,TRBV11-3
TGTGCCAGCAGCTTACTGACAGCATTTAATGAAAAACTGTTTTTT,CASSLLTAFNEKLFF,TRBJ1-4,-,-,TRBV7-9
TGTGCCAGCTCACCCTATACCGGACAGGAGGGCGAAAAACTGTTTTTT,CASSPYTGQEGEKLFF,TRBJ1-4,-,TRBD1,TRBV18
TGTGCCTGGAGTGTTACCCACCAGGGCGGGGAGCTGTTTTTT,CAWSVTHQGGELFF,TRBJ2-2,-,-,TRBV30
TGTGCCAGCAGTCAGGGGACAGGGCGGAACTATGGCTACACCTTC,CASSQGTGRNYGYTF,TRBJ1-2,-,TRBD1,TRBV6-5
TGTGCCAGCAGCTTAGCGAGTTCGACGAGGGAGACCCAGTACTTC,CASSLASSTRETQYF,TRBJ2-5,-,-,TRBV7-9
TGTGCCAGCAGTCGGGTCTACCAACAGACAAACATGAACACTGAAGCTTTCTTT,CASSRVYQQTNMNTEAFF,TRBJ1-1,-,-,TRBV6-6
TGTGCCAGCAGACTATTTAAATACAGAGTTTACAACACTGAAGCTTTCTTT,CASRLFKYRVYNTEAFF,TRBJ1-1,-,-,TRBV13
TGTGCCAGCTCAGGGGGCGACGGCACTGAAGCTTTCTTT,CASSGGDGTEAFF,TRBJ1-1,many,TRBD1,TRBV2
TGCAGCGTGATGACAGGGGCCTCCTCTGGAAACACCATATATTTT,CSVMTGASSGNTIYF,TRBJ1-3,-,TRBD1,TRBV29-1
TGTGCCAGCAGCTCACCTTTGCGGGAGTATCGCAATGAGCAGTTCTTC,CASSSPLREYRNEQFF,TRBJ2-1,-,TRBD2,TRBV7-8
TGTGCCTGGAGTCTAGATTACGAGCAGTACTTC,CAWSLDYEQYF,TRBJ2-7,once,-,TRBV30
TGCGCCAGCAGCCCACTTGGTCTTACTGAGCAGTTCTTC,CASSPLGLTEQFF,TRBJ2-1,-,-,TRBV4-1
TGTGCCAGCAGCAAAGATGAGGGGGAGACGACTGAAGCTTTCTTT,CASSKDEGETTEAFF,TRBJ1-1,once,-,TRBV21-1
TGTGCCAGCAGCTTAGGGACTCCGAATGAGCAGTTCTTC,CASSLGTPNEQFF,TRBJ2-1,-,-,TRBV7-7
TGTGCCACCAGCAGGAGGGGCCTCACCGGGGAGCTGTTTTTT,CATSRRGLTGELFF,TRBJ2-2,-,-,TRBV15
TGCGCCAGCAGCCAAGCTCGCGCAAAGGGATCCTCTGGGGCCAACGTCCTGACTTTC,CASSQARAKGSSGANVLTF,TRBJ2-6,-,-,TRBV4-1
TGTGCCTGGAGTGTAGCAGGGAATGGCTACACCTTC,CAWSVAGNGYTF,TRBJ1-2,-,-,TRBV30
TGCGCCAGCAGCTTGGGACCGTCAAACACTGAAGCTTTCTTT,CASSLGPSNTEAFF,TRBJ1-1,-,-,TRBV5-1
TGTGCCAGCAGCTCATCGAGCGGGGCATACAATGAGCAGTTCTTC,CASSSSSGAYNEQFF,TRBJ2-1,-,TRBD2,TRBV7-8
TGTGCCAGCATGACCGGTGGAAACACCATATATTTT,CASMTGGNTIYF,TRBJ1-3,few,-,TRBV2
TGCGCCAGCAGTGAGCCGGGACTAGCGGAAACTCACTCCTACGAGCAGTACTTC,CASSEPGLAETHSYEQYF,TRBJ2-7,-,TRBD2,TRBV10-2
TGTGCCAGCAGACAGGGGGGCAATCAGCCCCAGCATTTT,CASRQGGNQPQHF,TRBJ1-5,few,TRBD1,TRBV2
TGTGCCAGCAGTTACACGGACCTTGGTGAGCAGTTCTTC,CASSYTDLGEQFF,TRBJ2-1,-,-,TRBV27
TGTGCCAGAACCTTTGGGTTTGGGCGGGATGAGCAGTTCTTC,CARTFGFGRDEQFF,TRBJ2-1,-,-,TRBV5-3
TGTGCCAGCAGTGAGGCAACCTACGAGCAGTACTTC,CASSEATYEQYF,TRBJ2-7,few,-,TRBV25-1
TGTGCCAGCTCACCACCCCCGAACACTGAAGCTTTCTTT,CASSPPPNTEAFF,TRBJ1-1,-,-,TRBV18
TGCAGCGTTGAGTCTGGGACTGGCTACACCTTC,CSVESGTGYTF,TRBJ1-2,-,-,TRBV29-1
TGTGCCAGCAGCCAATGGAAAACCGGGACAGGGAGGGAGACCCAGTACTTC,CASSQWKTGTGRETQYF,TRBJ2-5,-,TRBD1,TRBV4-2